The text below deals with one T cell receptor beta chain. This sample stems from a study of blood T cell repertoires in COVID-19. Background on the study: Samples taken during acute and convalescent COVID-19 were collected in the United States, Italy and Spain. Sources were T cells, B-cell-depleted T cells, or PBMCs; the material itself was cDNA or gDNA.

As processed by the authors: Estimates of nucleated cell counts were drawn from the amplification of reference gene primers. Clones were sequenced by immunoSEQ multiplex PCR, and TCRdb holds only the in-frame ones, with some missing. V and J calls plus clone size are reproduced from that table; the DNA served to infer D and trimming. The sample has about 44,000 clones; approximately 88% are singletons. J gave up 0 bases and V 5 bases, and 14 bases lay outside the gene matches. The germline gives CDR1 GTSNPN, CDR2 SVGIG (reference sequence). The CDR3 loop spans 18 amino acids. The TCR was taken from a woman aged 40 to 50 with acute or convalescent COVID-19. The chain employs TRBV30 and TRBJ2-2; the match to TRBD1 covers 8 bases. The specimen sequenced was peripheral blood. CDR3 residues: CAWGIRTGLGSNTGELFF. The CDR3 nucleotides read TGTGCCTGGGGAATTCGGACAGGGTTGGGCTCGAACACCGGGGAGCTGTTTTTT. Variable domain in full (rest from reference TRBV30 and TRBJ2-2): SQTIHQWPATLVQPVGSPLSLECTVEGTSNPNLYWYRQAAGRGLQLLFYSVGIGQISSEVPQNLSASRPQDRQFILSSKKLLLSDSGFYLCAWGIRTGLGSNTGELFFGEGSRLTVL.